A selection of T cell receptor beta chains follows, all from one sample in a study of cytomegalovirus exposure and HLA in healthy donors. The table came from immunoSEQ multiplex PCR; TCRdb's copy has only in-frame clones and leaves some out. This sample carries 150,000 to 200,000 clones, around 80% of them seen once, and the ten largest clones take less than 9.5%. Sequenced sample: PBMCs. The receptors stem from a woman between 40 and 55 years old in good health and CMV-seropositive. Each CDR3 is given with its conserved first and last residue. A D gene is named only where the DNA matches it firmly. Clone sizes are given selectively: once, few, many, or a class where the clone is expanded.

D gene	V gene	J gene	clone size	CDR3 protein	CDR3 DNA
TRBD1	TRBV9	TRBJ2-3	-	CASSRTGVRTDTQYF	TGTGCCAGCAGTAGGACAGGGGTAAGAACAGATACGCAGTATTTT
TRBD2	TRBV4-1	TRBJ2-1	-	CASSQDRSGSINEQFF	TGCGCCAGCAGCCAAGATCGGAGCGGGAGTATCAATGAGCAGTTCTTC
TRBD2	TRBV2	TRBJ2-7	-	CASTRLAGASSYEQYF	TGTGCCAGCACCAGACTAGCGGGAGCTAGCTCCTACGAGCAGTACTTC
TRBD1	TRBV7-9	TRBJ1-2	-	CASSLGQGALSADGYTF	TGTGCCAGCAGCTTAGGGCAGGGGGCGCTTTCGGCGGATGGCTACACCTTC
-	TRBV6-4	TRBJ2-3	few	CASSDSHDRTDTQYF	TGTGCCAGCAGTGACTCTCACGACAGGACAGATACGCAGTATTTT
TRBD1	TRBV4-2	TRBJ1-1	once	CASSQVDREESEAFF	TGTGCCAGCAGCCAAGTCGACAGGGAGGAATCCGAAGCTTTCTTT
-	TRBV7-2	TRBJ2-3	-	CASSPGHPTDTQYF	TGTGCCAGCAGCCCAGGACATCCAACAGATACGCAGTATTTT
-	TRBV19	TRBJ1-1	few	CASLESNRPLHSLNTEAFF	TGTGCCAGTCTAGAGTCAAACAGGCCCCTGCACAGCCTGAACACTGAAGCTTTCTTT
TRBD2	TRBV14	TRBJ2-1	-	CASSQVTGGSYNEQFF	TGTGCCAGCAGCCAAGTCACGGGAGGGTCCTACAATGAGCAGTTCTTC
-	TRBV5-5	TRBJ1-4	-	CASSLSHEKLFF	TGTGCCAGCAGCTTGTCTCATGAAAAACTGTTTTTT
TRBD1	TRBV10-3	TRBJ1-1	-	CAIRIQGVNTEAFF	TGTGCCATCAGGATTCAGGGGGTGAACACTGAAGCTTTCTTT
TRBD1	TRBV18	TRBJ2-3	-	CASSALRSGQHGTDTQYF	TGTGCCAGCTCAGCACTACGGTCGGGACAGCATGGCACAGATACGCAGTATTTT
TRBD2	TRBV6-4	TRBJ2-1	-	CASSDESGRGYNEQFF	TGTGCCAGCAGTGACGAGAGCGGGAGGGGATACAATGAGCAGTTCTTC
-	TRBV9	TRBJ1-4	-	CASSVEGGGHEKLFF	TGTGCCAGCAGCGTAGAGGGGGGGGGACATGAAAAACTGTTTTTT
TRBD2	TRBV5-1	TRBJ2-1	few	CASSVSGSRYNEQFF	TGCGCCAGCAGCGTTAGCGGGAGCAGGTACAATGAGCAGTTCTTC
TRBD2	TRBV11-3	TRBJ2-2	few	CASSKDGRVMGAGELFF	TGTGCCAGCAGTAAAGACGGGAGGGTAATGGGCGCCGGGGAGCTGTTTTTT
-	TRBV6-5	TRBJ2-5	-	CASRTLTEEQYF	TGTGCCAGCAGGACCCTGACAGAGGAGCAGTACTTC
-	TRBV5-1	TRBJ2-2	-	CASSLGDSGSQVCHF	TGCGCCAGCAGCTTGGGGGACAGCGGGTCCCAAGTCTGCCACTTT
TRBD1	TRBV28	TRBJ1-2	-	CASSMGQSWYGYTF	TGTGCCAGCAGTATGGGACAGAGCTGGTATGGCTACACCTTC
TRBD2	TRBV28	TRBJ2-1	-	CASRRGTSGSSYNEQFF	TGTGCCAGCAGACGCGGGACTAGCGGGAGCTCCTACAATGAGCAGTTCTTC
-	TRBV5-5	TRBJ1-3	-	CASSFQAPGNTIYF	TGTGCCAGCAGCTTTCAGGCACCTGGAAACACCATATATTTT
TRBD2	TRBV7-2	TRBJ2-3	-	CASSLAVRGGSDTQYF	TGTGCCAGCAGCTTAGCAGTCCGGGGAGGGTCAGATACGCAGTATTTT
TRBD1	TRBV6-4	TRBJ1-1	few	CASRGQGLGTEAFF	TGTGCCAGCAGGGGACAGGGCTTAGGAACTGAAGCTTTCTTT
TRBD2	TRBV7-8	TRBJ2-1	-	CASSSGPSGLSSYNEQFF	TGTGCCAGCAGCTCAGGCCCTAGCGGATTAAGCTCCTACAATGAGCAGTTCTTC